This is a list of T cell receptor beta chains from one sample in a study of response to subunit inactivated influenza vaccine. In TCRdb, the RT-PCR reads were re-called with MiXCR into one record per CDR3 protein. Here the sample spans about 650,000 distinct CDR3 sequences, approximately 15% being singletons. Sequencing used PBMCs from blood, obtained roughly 12 days after vaccination. These receptors originate from a man aged 45-60 years who received an inactivated influenza vaccine. The CDR3 runs from the conserved cysteine through the conserved F or W. Each record gives: V gene, D gene, J gene, clone size, CDR3 DNA, CDR3 protein. D genes are given only for firm matches. Not every row has a clone size; where given, it reads once, few, many or a size class.

TRBV5-1,TRBD2,TRBJ2-1,-,TGCGCCAGCAGCTTGTGGACTAGCGGGACCAGCTCCTACAATGAGCAGTTCTTC,CASSLWTSGTSSYNEQFF
TRBV25-1,TRBD2,TRBJ2-1,few,TGTGCCAGCGTTGCTAGCGGGAGTCGGAATGAGCAGTTCTTC,CASVASGSRNEQFF
TRBV12-3/TRBV12-4,-,TRBJ1-2,few,TGTGCCAGCAGTTTAGAGGCCAGGAATAACTATGGCTACACCTTC,CASSLEARNNYGYTF
TRBV12-3/TRBV12-4,-,TRBJ1-2,-,TGTGCCAGCCGAACAACGGGTGCGGGGAGAGCTAACTATGGCTACACCTTC,CASRTTGAGRANYGYTF
TRBV29-1,TRBD1,TRBJ2-1,few,TGCAGCGTTGAATTGGGACAGGTGGGCAATGAGCAGTTCTTC,CSVELGQVGNEQFF
TRBV29-1,TRBD2,TRBJ2-1,few,TGCAGCGTTGCCGGTAGCGGGAGCTCCTACAATGAGCAGTTCTTC,CSVAGSGSSYNEQFF
TRBV20-1,TRBD1,TRBJ2-2,-,TGCAGTGCTAGAGCTAGGGACAGGGGATATACCGGGGAGCTGTTTTTT,CSARARDRGYTGELFF
TRBV10-3,-,TRBJ1-6,few,TGTGCCATCAGCGAAAACGTTTACCTGGTAGCGGGGAATTCACCCCTCCACTTT,CAISENVYLVAGNSPLHF
TRBV5-6,TRBD1,TRBJ2-7,-,TGTGCCAGCAGCTTAGGGACAGCCGTCTACGAGCAGTACTTC,CASSLGTAVYEQYF
TRBV19,-,TRBJ2-7,-,TGTGCCAGTAGTATAGATCTATCAGGTGGCGAGCAGTACTTC,CASSIDLSGGEQYF
TRBV4-1,-,TRBJ2-3,-,TGCGCCAGCAGCCACCCCAGGGGTCCGGATACGCAGTATTTT,CASSHPRGPDTQYF
TRBV7-2,TRBD2,TRBJ2-1,few,TGTGCCAGCAGCAACGCCGGGACTAGCGGGGTATCGGGAGAGCAGTTCTTC,CASSNAGTSGVSGEQFF
TRBV27,-,TRBJ1-5,-,TGTGCCAGCAGTTTCCCGACAGTAAGGGGGGCAAAAAGCAATCAGCCCCAGCATTTT,CASSFPTVRGAKSNQPQHF
TRBV7-8,-,TRBJ2-2,-,TGTGCCAGCAGCTCACTTGGGGTTGGGGCCGGGGAGCTGTTTTTT,CASSSLGVGAGELFF
TRBV12-3/TRBV12-4,-,TRBJ2-1,-,TGTGCCAGCAGTCTCCATGGGGTGTCAAATGAGCAGTTCTTC,CASSLHGVSNEQFF
TRBV11-2,-,TRBJ1-5,-,TGTGCCAGCAGCTTAGACGGAAGGGGCAATCAGCCCCAGCATTTT,CASSLDGRGNQPQHF
TRBV4-3,TRBD1,TRBJ2-4,few,TGCGCCAGCAGCCCCACAGGGGGAACGAACATTCAGTACTTC,CASSPTGGTNIQYF
TRBV18,-,TRBJ1-6,-,TGTGCCAGCTCAGAGGCCCTAGGAGGTTCACCCCTCCACTTT,CASSEALGGSPLHF
TRBV20-1,-,TRBJ2-5,few,TGCAGTGCTAGTCCCATTGGGGGCCTAGAGACCCAGTACTTC,CSASPIGGLETQYF
TRBV20-1,-,TRBJ2-3,-,TGCAGTGCTAACATAGACTACAGCACAGATACGCAGTATTTT,CSANIDYSTDTQYF
TRBV5-5,-,TRBJ1-3,-,TGTGCCAGCAGCTTGATGGACGAGGCGGCTGGAAACACCATATATTTT,CASSLMDEAAGNTIYF
TRBV7-6,TRBD2,TRBJ2-1,many,TGTGCCAGCAGCTTAGGACTAGCGTCGAGGGGCAATGAGCAGTTCTTC,CASSLGLASRGNEQFF
TRBV6-1,TRBD1,TRBJ2-7,-,TGTGCCAGCAGCCAGGTCTTAACCGGGACAGGGTCCTACGAGCAGTACTTC,CASSQVLTGTGSYEQYF
TRBV7-9,TRBD1,TRBJ2-7,many,TGTGCCAGCAGCTTTACAGGGGGCTCCTACGAGCAGTACTTC,CASSFTGGSYEQYF
TRBV6-2/TRBV6-3,TRBD1,TRBJ2-7,-,TGTGCCAGCAGTTCCTCGGGACAGCCTTCCTACGAGCAGTACTTC,CASSSSGQPSYEQYF
TRBV5-6,TRBD2,TRBJ2-5,-,TGTGCCAGCAGCGGGGGACTAGCGGGAGTTGAGACCCAGTACTTC,CASSGGLAGVETQYF
TRBV14,TRBD1,TRBJ2-7,-,TGTGCCAGCAGCCAAGATATAGGGACAGCGCAGTACTTC,CASSQDIGTAQYF
TRBV7-9,-,TRBJ2-7,-,TGTGCCAGCAGCTTTCCCGTCCGGGATATCGGCTCCTACGAGCAGTACTTC,CASSFPVRDIGSYEQYF
TRBV20-1,-,TRBJ2-1,few,TGCAGTGCTATCCGGGACCCGACCTACAATGAGCAGTTCTTC,CSAIRDPTYNEQFF
TRBV6-2/TRBV6-3,-,TRBJ1-2,-,TGTGCCAGCACCCTATCTCGGCCCCGGGACATGGAAGCATGGTACTATGGCTACACCTTC,CASTLSRPRDMEAWYYGYTF
TRBV7-2,TRBD2,TRBJ2-1,few,TGTGCCAGCAGCTCGGGACTAGCTGGTGAGCAGTTCTTC,CASSSGLAGEQFF
TRBV12-3/TRBV12-4,-,TRBJ2-1,-,TGTGCCAGCAGTTTTACGGGGGGCCAGGGGGATGAGCAGTTCTTC,CASSFTGGQGDEQFF
TRBV2,TRBD2,TRBJ2-3,-,TGTGCCCTCTGTTTAGTAGCGGGGGAAGTATTTCTCGGCACAGATACGCAGTATTTT,CALCLVAGEVFLGTDTQYF
TRBV29-1,-,TRBJ1-2,-,TGCAGCGTTGAAGGAGGGTCTCACTATGGCTACACCTTC,CSVEGGSHYGYTF
TRBV2,-,TRBJ2-7,few,TGTGCCAGCAGTGCCGCAGTGGGAAGGTACGAGCAGTACTTC,CASSAAVGRYEQYF
TRBV20-1,TRBD1,TRBJ2-7,few,TGCAGTGCGAATGTAGTACTAGGACAGGGGGCAGACGAGCAGTACTTC,CSANVVLGQGADEQYF
TRBV25-1,-,TRBJ1-2,-,TGTGCCAGCAGTGACCCCCTAAGAGGGTTCTATGGCTACACCTTC,CASSDPLRGFYGYTF
TRBV12-3/TRBV12-4,TRBD1,TRBJ2-7,few,TGTGCCAGCAGGCCATACAGGGGCCCATCCTACGAGCAGTACTTC,CASRPYRGPSYEQYF
TRBV7-8,TRBD1,TRBJ2-5,-,TGTGCCAGCAGCTTCCAGGGACAGGGGCAAGAGACCCAGTACTTC,CASSFQGQGQETQYF
TRBV10-1,-,TRBJ2-1,few,TGCGCCAGCGCCCATGGAAATGAGCAGTTCTTC,CASAHGNEQFF
TRBV7-2,TRBD1,TRBJ2-5,-,TGTGCCAGCAGCGTATTACAGGGGGAGACCCAGTACTTC,CASSVLQGETQYF
TRBV14,TRBD2,TRBJ2-7,few,TGTGCCAGCAGCCAAGTAGCGGGACTGGGCGAGCAGTACTTC,CASSQVAGLGEQYF
TRBV6-2/TRBV6-3,TRBD2,TRBJ2-1,-,TGTGCCAGCAGGCGGGGGGGGTCTAACAATGAGCAGTTCTTC,CASRRGGSNNEQFF
TRBV7-2,-,TRBJ2-3,few,TGTGCCAGCAGCTTAGGCCATGGGCAGTATTTT,CASSLGHGQYF
TRBV7-8,TRBD1,TRBJ2-3,once,TGTGCCAGCAGCTTAGGCAGGGGGCGGGGCCGCACAGATACGCAGTATTTT,CASSLGRGRGRTDTQYF
TRBV5-1,TRBD1,TRBJ1-6,-,TGCGCCAGCAGCAAAGGGACAGGGGCCGGCTCACCCCTCCACTTT,CASSKGTGAGSPLHF
TRBV27,-,TRBJ2-1,-,TGTGCCAGCAATTCTATTGGAGGGGGATACAATGAGCAGTTCTTC,CASNSIGGGYNEQFF
TRBV5-1,-,TRBJ2-1,many,TGCGCCAGCAGCTTGGTTCCCTACAATGAGCAGTTCTTC,CASSLVPYNEQFF